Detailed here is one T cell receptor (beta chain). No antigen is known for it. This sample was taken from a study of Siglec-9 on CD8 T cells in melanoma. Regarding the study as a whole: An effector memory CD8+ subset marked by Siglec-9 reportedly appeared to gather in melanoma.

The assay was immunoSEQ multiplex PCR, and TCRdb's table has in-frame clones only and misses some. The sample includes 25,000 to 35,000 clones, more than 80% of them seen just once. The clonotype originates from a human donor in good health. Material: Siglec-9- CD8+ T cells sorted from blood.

The CDR3 region is CASSIDDRGQETQYF. The CDR3 nucleotides are TGTGCCAGTAGTATAGACGACAGGGGGCAAGAGACCCAGTACTTC. This chain connects TRBV19 to TRBJ2-5; the match to TRBD1 covers 9 bases. J was trimmed by 2 bases and V by 0 bases; bases with no gene match: 1. Germline values: CDR1 LNHDA, CDR2 SQIVND (reference sequence). The CDR3 sequence is 15 residues long.